These 29 T cell receptor beta chains share one sample of origin, sequenced in a study of cytomegalovirus exposure and HLA in healthy donors. The PCR contained 60 Vbeta and 13 Jbeta primers. The method was immunoSEQ multiplex PCR; TCRdb's version includes in-frame clones alone and lacks a portion of them. Here the sample spans more than 95,000 clones, approximately 79% being singletons. The specimen was PBMCs. These receptors were taken from a man aged 50 to 59 in good health and CMV-seropositive.

The chain is built from TRBV27 and TRBJ2-2; D is possibly TRBD2 (5 bases). V lost 6 bases and J 0 bases, leaving 11 bases between the germline ends. This CDR3 has 15 residues. In germline, CDR1 is MNHEY, CDR2 SMNVEV (reference sequence). The CDR3 sequence is CASRRETTNTGELFF. The CDR3 DNA reads as TGTGCCAGCAGGAGGGAGACCACGAACACCGGGGAGCTGTTTTTT.

This chain uses TRBV7-9 with TRBJ2-1; 10 bases line up with TRBD1. The ends lost 5 bases at V and 3 bases at J; junction bases unmatched: 4. This CDR3 spans 15 amino acids. Germline lookup yields CDR1 SEHNR and CDR2 FQNEAQ (reference sequence). As DNA, the CDR3 is TGTGCCAGCAGCGCCCGGGACAGGGGCTACAATGAGCAGTTCTTC. Translation: CASSARDRGYNEQFF.

This rearrangement joins TRBV9 to TRBJ1-6, with D perhaps matching TRBD1 (6 bases). The V and J ends lost 7 bases and 7 bases respectively, with 21 bases between them. The V gene's germline CDR1 is SGDLS and CDR2 YYNGEE. The CDR3 is made up of 16 amino acids. The CDR3 sequence is CASSLSPTGSNSPLHF. CDR3 DNA sequence: TGTGCCAGCTCCCTTTCTCCAACAGGGTCGAATTCACCCCTCCACTTT.

V usage is TRBV18 and J usage is TRBJ2-1; TRBD2 aligns across 11 bases. The CDR3 totals 17 residues. CDR1 KGHSH and CDR2 LQKENI come from the germline V gene. V was clipped by 0 bases and J by 1 base; unmatched bases: 2. The DNA of the CDR3 is TGTGCCAGCTCACCACCGGGACTAGCGGAATCCTACAATGAGCAGTTCTTC. Residues: CASSPPGLAESYNEQFF.

This chain uses TRBV6-6 with TRBJ2-1; D call uncertain. The CDR3 runs 13 residues. V dropped 7 bases and J dropped 5 bases, with 12 bases sitting between them. Looked up from germline, CDR1 is MNHNY and CDR2 is SVGAGI (reference sequence). CDR3 residues: CASITAYDNEQFF. DNA of the CDR3: TGTGCCAGCATAACAGCCTATGACAATGAGCAGTTCTTC.

This rearrangement joins TRBV5-4 to TRBJ2-2; 12 nucleotides line up with TRBD1. This CDR3 has 17 residues. The germline V gene has CDR1 SGHNT and CDR2 YYREEE (reference sequence). After removal of 3 bases from V and 5 bases from J, the junction contained 8 bases not matched to a gene. The CDR3 region is CASSSPGQGARTGELFF. The CDR3 nucleotides read TGTGCCAGCAGCTCGCCGGGACAGGGGGCGAGAACCGGGGAGCTGTTTTTT.

This rearrangement joins TRBV30 to TRBJ1-6, with TRBD1 matching 9 bases. Germline CDR1 GTSNPN, CDR2 SVGIG (reference sequence). V shed 4 bases and J 1 base; nucleotides not matched to a gene: 5. The length of the CDR3 is 16 residues. Here the CDR3 DNA reads TGTGCCTGGATGGACAGGGGAGGATCCTATAATTCACCCCTCCACTTT. It encodes CAWMDRGGSYNSPLHF.

The CDR3, as DNA: TGTGCCAGCAGCGGCGAACAGGGGCTCTGGGGAGAGACCCAGTACTTC. Residues: CASSGEQGLWGETQYF. The V call is TRBV7-2, the J call TRBJ2-5; TRBD1 matches at 7 bases. CDR3 size: 16 residues. V gave up 5 bases and J gave up 4 bases; unmatched junction bases: 13. Per the germline V gene, CDR1 is SGHTA and CDR2 is FQGNSA.

This clone was counted once. The V call is TRBV27, the J call TRBJ2-7; 11 nucleotides line up with TRBD2. Germline assignment: CDR1 MNHEY and CDR2 SMNVEV (reference sequence). CDR3 length: 15 residues. J lost 2 bases, V lost 6 bases, and 6 bases had no gene match. The CDR3 loop reads CASSTPGLAAYEQYF. As DNA, the CDR3 is TGTGCCAGCAGCACCCCGGGACTAGCGGCCTACGAGCAGTACTTC.

The chain recombines TRBV7-9 with TRBJ2-5; TRBD1 matches 9 bases. The end of the DNA fits TRBJ2-7 better, so the J call may be wrong. The CDR3 extends over 14 amino acids. CDR1 and CDR2 from the germline V gene are SEHNR and FQNEAQ (reference sequence). In DNA form, the CDR3 reads TGTGCCAGCAGCGACAGGGGGGGCTCCTACGAGCAGTACTTC. It translates to CASSDRGGSYEQYF.

This sequence joins TRBV10-3 and TRBJ1-5; no firm D call. Germline V gene sequence: CDR1 ENHRY, CDR2 SYGVKD. The CDR3 has 12 amino acids. Trimming removed 4 bases from V and 7 bases from J, with 8 bases in between. As DNA, the CDR3 is TGTGCCATCAGTGGAGGAGACCAGCCCCAGCATTTT. Protein product: CAISGGDQPQHF.

The CDR3 spells CASSPTGGALETQYF. The CDR3 bases are TGTGCCAGCAGCCCTACGGGCGGGGCATTGGAGACCCAGTACTTC. The chain uses TRBV7-9 and TRBJ2-5; the D gene is possibly TRBD2 (6 bases). The CDR3 is 15 residues long. V lost 5 bases and J 5 bases, leaving 18 bases between the germline ends. Looked up from germline, CDR1 is SEHNR and CDR2 is FQNEAQ (reference sequence).

The J gene is TRBJ2-1, the V gene TRBV7-3; D unclear. Germline-derived CDR1 and CDR2 are SGHTA and FQGTGA. The CDR3 loop spans 14 amino acids. Trimming took 0 bases from V and 9 from J, leaving 12 bases between them. The CDR3 is CASSLTEWVGEQFF. The CDR3 DNA reads TGTGCCAGCAGCTTAACGGAGTGGGTAGGTGAGCAGTTCTTC.

The chain combines TRBV7-2 with TRBJ1-1; weak D call: TRBD1 (5 bases). The V end was cut by 7 bases, the J end by 0 bases, with 18 bases between. This CDR3 comprises 16 residues. Germline V gene sequence: CDR1 SGHTA, CDR2 FQGNSA. The CDR3 coding sequence is TGTGCCAGCACCCCGACACGGGGCGGGATGAACACTGAAGCTTTCTTT. It is translated as CASTPTRGGMNTEAFF.

For the CDR3, the DNA is TGTGCCAGTAGTATAGATCCTAGCGGGGTGAGCACAGATACGCAGTATTTT. Translating it yields CASSIDPSGVSTDTQYF. The chain is built from TRBV19 and TRBJ2-3; 9 positions match TRBD2. Germline CDR1 LNHDA, CDR2 SQIVND (reference sequence). The CDR3 has 17 amino acids. The V gene end was trimmed by 0 bases and the J gene end by 0 bases; junction bases not matched to a gene: 4.

This clone was picked up one time. The chain is built from TRBV11-2 and TRBJ2-7, with 14 bases that match TRBD2. This CDR3 contains 18 residues. The germline V gene has CDR1 SGHAT and CDR2 FQNNGV. The V gene end was trimmed by 1 base and the J gene end by 1 base; junction bases not matched to a gene: 6. The CDR3, as DNA: TGTGCCAGCAGCTTAGTCCAAGGACTAGCGGGAGGTTCCTACGAGCAGTACTTC. Amino acids: CASSLVQGLAGGSYEQYF.

The chain employs TRBV5-4 and TRBJ1-1; D possibly corresponds to TRBD1 (5 bases). There are 15 residues in the CDR3. From germline, CDR1 is SGHNT and CDR2 YYREEE (reference sequence). V was shortened by 4 bases and J by 0 bases, with 13 bases between the two germline ends. CDR3 nucleotide sequence: TGTGCCAGCAGCGTGCAGGGAATCATGAACACTGAAGCTTTCTTT. This codes for CASSVQGIMNTEAFF.

This clone showed up just a few times. The CDR3 protein is CASSSPRLAALQSYNEQFF. The CDR3 DNA sequence: TGCGCCAGCAGTTCCCCTAGACTAGCGGCCCTTCAGTCCTACAATGAGCAGTTCTTC. The rearrangement uses TRBV5-1 and TRBJ2-1; 9 bases align to TRBD2. This CDR3 has 19 residues. Germline loops: CDR1 SGHRS, CDR2 YFSETQ. After removal of 5 bases from V and 1 base from J, the junction contained 16 bases not matched to a gene. The full variable domain, its missing parts supplied by reference TRBV5-1 and TRBJ2-1, is KAGVTQTPRYLIKTRGQQVTLSCSPISGHRSVSWYQQTPGQGLQFLFEYFSETQRNKGNFPGRFSGRQFSNSRSEMNVSTLELGDSALYLCASSSPRLAALQSYNEQFFGPGTRLTVL.

This clone came up a few times. V gene TRBV5-4 combines with J gene TRBJ2-3; 10 bases are a match to TRBD2. V gave up 3 bases and J gave up 6 bases; unmatched junction bases: 7. Germline V gives CDR1 SGHNT, CDR2 YYREEE (reference sequence). The CDR3 sequence is 15 residues long. Here the CDR3 reads CASSSIAGGTDTQYF. CDR3 coding DNA: TGTGCCAGCAGCTCGATAGCGGGAGGAACGGATACGCAGTATTTT.

The chain joins TRBV9 to TRBJ1-5; perhaps TRBD1 as D (5 bases). The length of the CDR3 is 15 residues. V was trimmed by 0 bases and J by 4 bases, leaving 11 bases between them. The germline V gene has CDR1 SGDLS and CDR2 YYNGEE. The CDR3 is CASSVDSGGNQPQHF. CDR3 in DNA: TGTGCCAGCAGCGTAGATAGTGGGGGGAATCAGCCCCAGCATTTT.

As concerns this clone: One junction end does not reproduce the germline sequence, and a read error may be involved. This sequence joins TRBV2 and TRBJ1-1; the match to TRBD1 covers 10 bases. The CDR3 is 13 amino acids. CDR1 is SNHLY and CDR2 is FYNNEI in the germline V gene. CDR3 residues: CASREGTGAEAFF. CDR3 coding DNA: TGTGCCAGCAGGGAAGGGACAGGGGCTGAAGCTTTCTTT.

The chain combines TRBV9 with TRBJ2-1; 9 bases map to TRBD1. Germline CDR1 reads SGDLS; CDR2 reads YYNGEE. Trimming cost V 0 bases and J 2 bases; bases outside gene matches: 9. This CDR3 region has 18 residues. CDR3 nucleotide sequence: TGTGCCAGCAGCGTAGAGGGGGCCGGACAGGGGCCCTACAATGAGCAGTTCTTC. Residues: CASSVEGAGQGPYNEQFF.

The chain combines TRBV7-6 with TRBJ2-3; unclear D gene. Germline V gene sequence: CDR1 SGHVS, CDR2 FNYEAQ. The germline V and J ends were trimmed by 2 bases and 4 bases, with 10 bases remaining between them. The CDR3 runs 14 residues. Here the CDR3 DNA reads TGTGCCAGCAGCTTATTAAGCAAAGCAGATACGCAGTATTTT. This codes for CASSLLSKADTQYF.

The chain recombines TRBV28 with TRBJ1-3; D gene ambiguous. Trimming shortened V by 7 bases and J by 0 bases, and 22 bases separated the two germline ends. CDR1 and CDR2 from the germline V gene are MDHEN and SYDVKM. The CDR3 contains 18 residues. The CDR3 DNA is TGTGCCAGCAACAACGAAGGACGGGGAGCACTCTCTGGAAACACCATATATTTT. Translated: CASNNEGRGALSGNTIYF.

J is TRBJ2-1 and V is TRBV4-1; 9 bases agree with TRBD1. This CDR3 has 15 amino acids. The germline gives CDR1 MGHRA, CDR2 YSYEKL. The V and J ends lost 0 bases and 9 bases, in that order; junction bases with no gene match: 6. CDR3 nucleotides: TGCGCCAGCAGCCAAGAGGACAGGGGAACGGCTGAGCAGTTCTTC. Translating it yields CASSQEDRGTAEQFF.

This clone was seen only a few times. This chain joins TRBV7-9 and TRBJ1-1; 7 bases are a match to TRBD1. Unmatched junction bases numbered 4, after V lost 8 bases and J lost 4 bases. The V gene's germline CDR1 is SEHNR and CDR2 FQNEAQ (reference sequence). The length of the CDR3 is 12 residues. DNA for the CDR3: TGTGCCAGCCAGGGGGAGGCCACTGAAGCTTTCTTT. Translated, it gives CASQGEATEAFF.

The J gene is TRBJ1-3, the V gene TRBV7-9; TRBD1 might be the D (5 bases). This CDR3 is built from 16 residues. Trimming removed 0 bases from V and 0 bases from J, with 9 bases in between. Germline V gene sequence: CDR1 SEHNR, CDR2 FQNEAQ (reference sequence). The CDR3 bases are TGTGCCAGCAGCTTAGCGCGACAGAGCTCTGGAAACACCATATATTTT. This sequence encodes CASSLARQSSGNTIYF. Full variable domain (missing parts from reference TRBV7-9 and TRBJ1-3): DTGVSQNPRHKITKRGQNVTFRCDPISEHNRLYWYRQTLGQGPEFLTYFQNEAQLEKSRLLSDRFSAERPKGSFSTLEIQRTEQGDSAMYLCASSLARQSSGNTIYFGEGSWLTVV.

The CDR3 nucleotides are TGTGCCAGTACCTTCGGGACAGGGGGAACCTACGAGCAGTACTTC. It specifies CASTFGTGGTYEQYF. V and J are TRBV19 and TRBJ2-7; 11 bases line up with TRBD1. Trimming removed 7 bases from V and 2 bases from J; junction bases left unmatched: 7. The germline V gene has CDR1 LNHDA and CDR2 SQIVND (reference sequence). CDR3 length: 15 residues.

V and J are TRBV19 and TRBJ2-5; perhaps TRBD1 as D (6 bases). Judging by the DNA end, TRBJ2-7 fits better; the J call may be wrong. The germline V gene encodes CDR1 LNHDA and CDR2 SQIVND (reference sequence). This CDR3 contains 14 residues. CDR3 residues: CASKQQTGTYEQYF. DNA of the CDR3: TGTGCCAGCAAGCAGCAGACAGGCACCTACGAGCAGTACTTC.